This TCR beta chain derives from a study of Graves' ophthalmopathy and Graves' hyperthyroidism. This clonotype showed up many times. The authors amplified TCR beta CDR3 regions from RNA transcripts. RT-PCR in the first round used HTBI primers; a second-round multiplex PCR followed. Using its own MiXCR run on the multiplex PCR reads, TCRdb lists one record per CDR3 protein. The repertoire has just over 600,000 distinct CDR3 sequences, approximately 22% of them found once; the top ten carry roughly 7.4%. Germline lookup yields CDR1 SGHAT and CDR2 FQNNGV. The CDR3 has 14 residues. Trimming cost V 7 bases and J 12 bases, with 22 bases left between them.

This chain joins TRBV11-2 and TRBJ2-1; either TRBD1 or TRBD2 may supply D (5 bases each). This receptor was identified in a woman aged 18-29 years with stable Graves' hyperthyroidism. Some clones in this sample may be carry-over from other donors' samples. Input material: peripheral blood. The CDR3 nucleotides are TGTGCCAGCACTCACTATTCTCATGAGGGGTTGCAGTTCTTC. Its protein product is CASTHYSHEGLQFF.